Presented here are 32 T cell receptor beta chains from one specimen sequenced in a study of T-cell reconstitution after alpha-beta-depleted transplantation in children. The TCRbeta library was prepared with unique molecular identifiers. TCRdb used MiXCR to reprocess the PCR reads, holding one entry per CDR3 protein. The sample holds about 500,000 distinct CDR3 sequences; about 30% are singletons and the top ten take more than 2%. The sample in question was PBMCs from the stem cell graft donor, obtained from the stem cell graft. Every receptor here comes from a human donor who donated a stem cell graft to a child with aplastic anemia.

In this sample, this clonotype turned up a few times. V gene TRBV12-3 or TRBV12-4 combines with J gene TRBJ2-7, with D perhaps matching TRBD2 (5 bases). This CDR3 comprises 12 residues. Trimming shortened V by 2 bases and J by 4 bases, and 6 bases separated the two germline ends. The DNA for the CDR3 is TGTGCCAGCAGTTTATGGGAGTACGAGCAGTACTTC. This translates into CASSLWEYEQYF.

This clonotype appeared a few times. The genes are TRBV28 and TRBJ2-3, with 9 bases lining up with TRBD2. This CDR3 spans 15 amino acids. The J segment lost 1 base and the V segment lost 8 bases, leaving 7 bases of the junction unmatched. Germline V gives CDR1 MDHEN, CDR2 SYDVKM. The CDR3 DNA is TGTGCCAGCGCCCTCATAGCGGGAGGCACAGATACGCAGTATTTT. Its translation is CASALIAGGTDTQYF.

This clonotype was detected a few times. The V call is TRBV20-1, the J call TRBJ1-2; possibly TRBD1 for D (6 bases). The CDR3 is made up of 12 amino acids. CDR1 and CDR2 from the germline V gene are DFQATT and SNEGSKA (reference sequence). Trimming removed 5 bases from V and 7 bases from J, with 14 bases in between. Here the CDR3 DNA reads TGCAGTGCTCCCACCGTGGGGGCTGGCTACACCTTC. Its protein is CSAPTVGAGYTF.

The V and J genes are TRBV11-2 and TRBJ1-4; perhaps TRBD1 as D (5 bases). Trimming cost V 2 bases and J 4 bases, with 26 bases left between them. Germline CDR1 is SGHAT and CDR2 is FQNNGV. This CDR3 region has 20 residues. As DNA, the CDR3 is TGTGCCAGCAGCTTATTTGGTCTCCCATTGGCCGGGACTAATAATGAAAAACTGTTTTTT. Its translation is CASSLFGLPLAGTNNEKLFF.

This sequence joins TRBV12-3 or TRBV12-4 and TRBJ2-3, with D perhaps TRBD2 (6 bases). The CDR3 length is 15 residues. With 6 bases removed from V and 1 base from J, the gap between germline ends came to 14 bases. As DNA, the CDR3 is TGTGCCAGCAGGGCACGCTTAGCGGGCACAGATACGCAGTATTTT. It specifies CASRARLAGTDTQYF.

The V call is TRBV4-3, the J call TRBJ2-1; weak D call: TRBD2 (6 bases). CDR3 length equals 15 residues. Germline loops: CDR1 LGHNA, CDR2 YSLEER. Trimming shortened V by 0 bases and J by 8 bases, and 14 bases separated the two germline ends. CDR3 sequence (DNA): TGCGCCAGCAGCCAAGATGGAGGGAGTGGCGATGAGCAGTTCTTC. It is translated as CASSQDGGSGDEQFF.

This clonotype came up a few times. The V and J genes are TRBV29-1 and TRBJ2-2, with 10 bases lining up with TRBD2. This CDR3 comprises 15 residues. Per the germline V gene, CDR1 is SQVTM and CDR2 is ANQGSEA. V dropped 6 bases and J dropped 0; count of bases not matched to a gene: 4. CDR3 coding DNA: TGCAGCGTCAGAGGACTAGCGGCGAACACCGGGGAGCTGTTTTTT. It specifies CSVRGLAANTGELFF.

Only a few counts were recorded for this clonotype. The rearrangement links TRBV24-1 to TRBJ2-3; D gene uncertain. Germline CDR1 KGHDR, CDR2 SFDVKD. The ends were cut back, 7 bases at V and 3 bases at J, with 7 bases in the middle. This CDR3 is 12 amino acids long. The CDR3 DNA is TGTGCCACCAGCTCCGATACAGATACGCAGTATTTT. Protein: CATSSDTDTQYF.

The chain uses TRBV12-2 and TRBJ1-5; the D call of TRBD1 is as the table states it, not checked on the DNA. TRBV12-2 represents a pseudogene. The CDR3 consists of 15 residues. The CDR3 loop reads CASRLTGQGGQPQHF. CDR3 sequence (DNA): TGTGCAAGTCGCTTGACGGGACAGGGCGGCCAGCCCCAGCATTTT.

This CDR3 is CASSFRNGANVLTF. The CDR3 coding sequence is TGTGCCAGCAGTTTTAGAAACGGGGCCAACGTCCTGACTTTC. The chain uses TRBV11-2 and TRBJ2-6; D is ambiguous. The CDR3 extends over 14 amino acids. The V gene's germline CDR1 is SGHAT and CDR2 FQNNGV. V lost 6 bases, J lost 4 bases, and 10 bases lay in between.

V gene TRBV29-1 combines with J gene TRBJ1-4; 9 bases align to TRBD1. J lost 2 bases, V lost 6 bases, and 4 bases had no gene match. The CDR3 consists of 14 residues. Germline CDR1 and CDR2: SQVTM and ANQGSEA. The CDR3 coding sequence is TGCAGCGTGGAGGACAGGGGTACTAATGAAAAACTGTTTTTT. It translates to CSVEDRGTNEKLFF.

This clonotype was counted a few times. The V gene is TRBV12-3 or TRBV12-4, the J gene TRBJ1-1; tentatively, D is TRBD1 (5 bases). Trimming stripped 6 bases from V and 11 bases from J, with 25 bases between. CDR3 length: 15 amino acids. The CDR3 here is CASSPGRSRLGVAFF. The CDR3, as DNA: TGTGCCAGCAGCCCGGGACGGAGCAGGCTCGGGGTCGCTTTCTTT.

The chain couples TRBV12-3 or TRBV12-4 to TRBJ2-3, with 8 bases lining up with TRBD1. V trimming: 3 bases; J trimming: 2 bases; junction bases outside the gene matches: 4. This CDR3 comprises 15 residues. CDR3 nucleotide sequence: TGTGCCAGCAGTTTTCAGGGGGCCTACACAGATACGCAGTATTTT. It specifies CASSFQGAYTDTQYF.

This clonotype was seen a handful of times. V is TRBV5-1 and J is TRBJ1-5; D is undetermined. The V gene's germline CDR1 is SGHRS and CDR2 YFSETQ. The CDR3 spans 13 residues. Between the trimmed V and J ends, which lost 0 bases and 7 bases, there was a span of 8 bases. CDR3 DNA: TGCGCCAGCAGCTTGGGGGTAGGACAGCCCCAGCATTTT. This codes for CASSLGVGQPQHF.

The chain combines TRBV20-1 with TRBJ2-1; D may be TRBD1 (6 bases). The CDR3 consists of 13 residues. Trimming pared 2 bases from V and 4 bases from J, leaving 9 bases between. Germline V gives CDR1 DFQATT, CDR2 SNEGSKA (reference sequence). CDR3 nucleotide sequence: TGCAGTGCTAGACACAGGGAATACAATGAGCAGTTCTTC. Translated: CSARHREYNEQFF.

The rearrangement links TRBV11-2 to TRBJ2-7; D call uncertain. CDR3 length: 13 amino acids. Trimming left V 2 bases short and J 12 bases short, with 17 bases between. The germline gives CDR1 SGHAT, CDR2 FQNNGV. CDR3: CASSLSSARALYV. For the CDR3, the DNA is TGTGCCAGCAGCTTAAGTTCGGCTAGGGCTCTGTACGTC.

The V and J genes are TRBV5-1 and TRBJ1-1; D ambiguous. The CDR3 is made up of 15 amino acids. The V gene lost 4 bases and the J gene lost 3 bases, with 16 bases spanning the gap. The germline CDR1 and CDR2 sequences are SGHRS and YFSETQ. The CDR3 spells CASSPNSRTDTEAFF. CDR3 in DNA: TGCGCCAGCAGCCCCAACTCCCGAACGGACACTGAAGCTTTCTTT.

This chain uses TRBV19 with TRBJ1-4; D gene unclear. The CDR3 runs to 14 residues. The V end lost 9 bases, the J end lost 8 bases, and 19 bases lay between the germline ends. The germline gives CDR1 LNHDA, CDR2 SQIVND (reference sequence). CDR3: CARRRRASREKLFF. In nucleotides, the CDR3 is TGTGCCAGGAGGAGGAGGGCGTCTAGAGAAAAACTGTTTTTT.

The chain carries TRBV6-1 and TRBJ2-7; 12 nucleotides line up with TRBD2. Germline CDR1 reads MNHNS; CDR2 reads SASEGT. With V trimmed by 5 bases and J by 6 bases, 5 bases remained unmatched. The CDR3 loop spans 14 amino acids. DNA of the CDR3: TGTGCCAGCAGTCCTAGCGGGAGGGCGGGCGAGCAGTACGTC. It is translated as CASSPSGRAGEQYV.

The chain employs TRBV7-6 and TRBJ2-5; possible D gene TRBD2, 6 bases. Trimming pared 6 bases from V and 5 bases from J, leaving 19 bases between. This CDR3 is 15 amino acids long. CDR1 is SGHVS and CDR2 is FNYEAQ in the germline V gene. The DNA for the CDR3 is TGTGCCAGCAGTCCCACCGGAGGGACGACGGAGACCCAGTACTTC. As protein: CASSPTGGTTETQYF. Full variable domain (missing parts from reference TRBV7-6 and TRBJ2-5): GAGVSQSPRYKVTKRGQDVALRCDPISGHVSLYWYRQALGQGPEFLTYFNYEAQQDKSGLPNDRFSAERPEGSISTLTIQRTEQRDSAMYRCASSPTGGTTETQYFGPGTRLLVL.

Only a few counts were recorded for this clonotype. V is TRBV3-1 and J is TRBJ1-1, with 8 positions matching TRBD1. The V gene's germline CDR1 is LGHDT and CDR2 YNNKEL (reference sequence). CDR3 length: 14 residues. The junction had 12 bases not matched to a gene; V was cut back by 4 bases and J by 11 bases. CDR3 region: CASSPEGQGGGAFF. The CDR3 nucleotides read TGTGCCAGCAGCCCCGAAGGACAGGGAGGAGGCGCTTTCTTT. Combining the CDR3 with reference TRBV3-1 and TRBJ1-1 gives the whole variable domain DTAVSQTPKYLVTQMGNDKSIKCEQNLGHDTMYWYKQDSKKFLKIMFSYNNKELIINETVPNRFSPKSPDKAHLNLHINSLELGDSAVYFCASSPEGQGGGAFFGQGTRLTVV.

The V call is TRBV20-1, the J call TRBJ2-3; 14 bases are a match to TRBD2. Germline lookup yields CDR1 DFQATT and CDR2 SNEGSKA (reference sequence). J lost 5 bases, V lost 5 bases, and 6 bases had no gene match. The CDR3 has 15 amino acids. This chain's CDR3 is CSAGRLAGGGDTQYF. CDR3 DNA sequence: TGCAGTGCTGGGAGACTAGCGGGAGGGGGAGATACGCAGTATTTT.

There are a few counts of this clonotype. The chain links TRBV7-2 to TRBJ2-7; the D gene is possibly TRBD2 (5 bases). V was pared by 2 bases and J by 2 bases, with 13 bases between. The length of the CDR3 is 15 residues. Germline-derived CDR1 and CDR2 are SGHTA and FQGNSA. As DNA, the CDR3 is TGTGCCAGCAGCTTACACCAGGAGGCTGCCTACGAGCAGTACGTC. Encoded protein: CASSLHQEAAYEQYV.

The V call is TRBV7-2, the J call TRBJ1-1; the match to TRBD1 covers 8 bases. The junction had 2 bases not matched to a gene; V was cut back by 5 bases and J by 6 bases. The CDR3 extends over 12 amino acids. Germline V gene lookup returns CDR1 SGHTA and CDR2 FQGNSA. CDR3 sequence: CASSADRAEAFF. The CDR3 DNA reads TGTGCCAGCAGCGCGGACAGGGCTGAAGCTTTCTTT.

The chain recombines TRBV20-1 with TRBJ2-6; 7 positions match TRBD1. Germline V gene sequence: CDR1 DFQATT, CDR2 SNEGSKA (reference sequence). V lost 6 bases to trimming and J lost 0 bases; unmatched junction nucleotides: 11. The CDR3 length is 17 residues. This chain's CDR3 is CSALRTGSISGANVLTF. CDR3 coding DNA: TGCAGTGCCCTTCGGACAGGTTCTATCTCTGGGGCCAACGTCCTGACTTTC.

This clonotype was found once. V and J are TRBV3-1 and TRBJ2-3; TRBD1 is a possible D gene (6 bases). Germline CDR1 is LGHDT and CDR2 is YNNKEL (reference sequence). The CDR3 spans 14 residues. The V gene lost 1 base and the J gene lost 4 bases, with 9 bases spanning the gap. The CDR3 sequence: CASSQVDRADTQYF. The CDR3 DNA reads TGTGCCAGCAGCCAAGTGGACAGAGCAGATACGCAGTATTTT.

The sample holds a few counts of this clonotype. The chain recombines TRBV4-2 with TRBJ2-5; 8 positions agree with TRBD2. CDR1 is LGHNA and CDR2 is YNFKEQ in the germline V gene. The CDR3 consists of 16 residues. V was clipped by 3 bases and J by 7 bases; unmatched bases: 13. In nucleotides, the CDR3 is TGTGCCAGCAGCCAGACGGGCGGGAGGTCAGTTGGGACCCAGTACTTC. Its translation: CASSQTGGRSVGTQYF.

V gene TRBV4-3 combines with J gene TRBJ2-3, with D unresolved. This CDR3 spans 17 amino acids. Between the trimmed V and J ends, which lost 0 bases and 0 bases, there was a span of 13 bases. Germline V gene sequence: CDR1 LGHNA, CDR2 YSLEER. The CDR3 loop reads CASSQDIFQRSTDTQYF. The CDR3 nucleotides read TGCGCCAGCAGCCAAGATATCTTCCAGAGAAGCACAGATACGCAGTATTTT.

The rearrangement joins TRBV18 to TRBJ2-2; the D gene is possibly TRBD1 (5 bases). This CDR3 spans 16 amino acids. Trimming took off 3 bases at V and 0 bases at J, with 11 bases between the two ends. Germline CDR1 KGHSH, CDR2 LQKENI. CDR3 sequence: CASSPTQVPNTGELFF. As DNA, the CDR3 is TGTGCCAGCTCACCCACACAGGTCCCGAACACCGGGGAGCTGTTTTTT.

This rearrangement joins TRBV20-1 to TRBJ2-3; tentative D call: TRBD1 (6 bases). The germline gives CDR1 DFQATT, CDR2 SNEGSKA (reference sequence). V was clipped by 6 bases and J by 2 bases, with 24 bases between them. The CDR3 runs to 17 residues. The CDR3 coding sequence is TGCAGTGCCTCGACAGGCCATACGAGCCCTTACACAGATACGCAGTATTTT. Its protein is CSASTGHTSPYTDTQYF.

The chain has TRBV7-2 and TRBJ1-1; 9 bases are shared with TRBD1. After removal of 4 bases from V and 1 base from J, the junction contained 4 bases not matched to a gene. CDR3 length: 15 amino acids. CDR1 is SGHTA, CDR2 FQGNSA, per germline. Written as DNA, the CDR3 is TGTGCCAGCAGCTACAGGGGGCTAAAGAACACTGAAGCTTTCTTT. Encoded protein: CASSYRGLKNTEAFF. Full variable domain (rest looked up from reference TRBV7-2 and TRBJ1-1): GAGVSQSPSNKVTEKGKDVELRCDPISGHTALYWYRQSLGQGLEFLIYFQGNSAPDKSGLPSDRFSAERTGGSVSTLTIQRTQQEDSAVYLCASSYRGLKNTEAFFGQGTRLTVV.

The V and J genes are TRBV6-5 and TRBJ1-2, with D maybe TRBD1 (5 bases). The CDR3 length is 14 residues. Looked up from germline, CDR1 is MNHEY and CDR2 is SVGAGI. Trimming cost V 2 bases and J 8 bases, with 15 bases left between them. CDR3 sequence: CASSYGAGIGGYTF. CDR3 DNA sequence: TGTGCCAGCAGTTACGGGGCCGGGATCGGGGGCTACACCTTC.